A selection of T cell receptor beta chains follows, all from one sample in a study of blood T cell repertoires in COVID-19. The assay was immunoSEQ multiplex PCR, and TCRdb's table has in-frame clones only and misses some. The sample shows 250,000 to 350,000 clones, 85% to 90% of them seen only once. The sample comprised PBMCs or T cells enriched from blood (not recorded which). These receptors were obtained from a woman aged 45-65 years who had been exposed to COVID-19. Each CDR3 is given with its conserved first and last residue. A D gene is named only where the DNA matches it firmly. Where a row states a size, it is once, few, many or the class of an expanded clone; other rows omit it.

V	size	D	J	CDR3	DNA
TRBV10-2	NA	NA	TRBJ2-2	CASSEVQGGELFF	TGCGCCAGCAGTGAGGTACAGGGCGGGGAGCTGTTTTTT
TRBV6-5	NA	NA	TRBJ2-7	CASDRGTYEQYF	TGTGCCAGCGATCGGGGTACCTACGAGCAGTACTTC
TRBV6-2/TRBV6-3	NA	TRBD1	TRBJ2-2	CASSQAGTGKNTGELFF	TGTGCCAGCAGTCAAGCCGGGACAGGGAAGAACACCGGGGAGCTGTTTTTT
TRBV19	few	NA	TRBJ1-5	CACKEGNQPQHF	TGTGCCTGCAAGGAGGGCAATCAGCCCCAGCATTTT
TRBV5-1	NA	NA	TRBJ2-5	CASSLVGPEETQYF	TGCGCCAGCAGCTTGGTTGGTCCGGAAGAGACCCAGTACTTC
TRBV3-1/TRBV3-2	NA	NA	TRBJ1-6	CASSQGRTGVRNSPLHF	TGTGCCAGCAGCCAAGGGAGGACCGGGGTGCGTAATTCACCCCTCCACTTT
TRBV27	NA	NA	TRBJ2-1	CASSLESPSSYNEQFF	TGTGCCAGCAGTTTGGAGAGTCCTAGCTCCTACAATGAGCAGTTCTTC
TRBV27	NA	TRBD1	TRBJ2-1	CASNDRDREVNEQFF	TGTGCCAGCAATGACAGGGACAGGGAGGTCAATGAGCAGTTCTTC
TRBV30	few	TRBD2	TRBJ2-1	CAWTSGVRNEQFF	TGTGCCTGGACTAGCGGGGTTCGGAATGAGCAGTTCTTC
TRBV29-1	few	NA	TRBJ2-1	CSVAPSVNEQFF	TGCAGCGTTGCTCCTTCAGTCAATGAGCAGTTCTTC
TRBV28	NA	NA	TRBJ1-2	CASSFVFGRGDYGYTF	TGTGCCAGCAGTTTCGTTTTCGGCAGGGGCGACTATGGCTACACCTTC
TRBV6-4	few	TRBD1	TRBJ2-2	CASSDVGQGAGELFF	TGTGCCAGCAGTGACGTGGGACAGGGCGCCGGGGAGCTGTTTTTT
TRBV7-9	NA	TRBD2	TRBJ2-1	CASSMGEGSYNEQFF	TGTGCCAGCAGCATGGGGGAGGGTTCCTACAATGAGCAGTTCTTC
TRBV5-1	NA	NA	TRBJ1-6	CASSLVPKTGKDNSPLHF	TGCGCCAGCAGCTTGGTCCCAAAAACAGGGAAGGATAATTCACCCCTCCACTTT
TRBV3-1/TRBV3-2	NA	TRBD1	TRBJ1-6	CASSPGQGDSPLHF	TGTGCCAGCAGCCCCGGACAGGGAGATTCACCCCTCCACTTT
TRBV11-2	NA	TRBD1	TRBJ2-1	CASSLNVQGAQGEQFF	TGTGCCAGCAGCTTAAACGTACAGGGGGCTCAGGGTGAGCAGTTCTTC
TRBV7-2	NA	TRBD1	TRBJ2-5	CASSPRQGVRGETQYF	TGTGCCAGCAGCCCCCGACAGGGCGTGAGGGGAGAGACCCAGTACTTC
TRBV6-5	NA	NA	TRBJ1-1	CASTINSDTEAFF	TGTGCCAGCACAATTAACTCGGACACTGAAGCTTTCTTT